A selection of T cell receptor beta chains follows, all from one sample in a study of TIL therapy for anti-PD-1-resistant metastatic lung cancer. Sequencing used immunoSEQ multiplex PCR; TCRdb keeps in-frame clones, though not all of them. Of tens of thousands of clones in the sample, 70% to 85% were seen once. Sequencing used blood, obtained at baseline. These receptor sequences come from a man in his 70s with non-small cell lung cancer. CDR3s include the opening cysteine and the closing phenylalanine or tryptophan. Each record gives: CDR3 protein, V gene, J gene.

CDR3aa: CASSLAGGSPYEQYF; v_gene: TRBV5-1; j_gene: TRBJ2-7
CDR3aa: CATSRGLAFEQFF; v_gene: TRBV15; j_gene: TRBJ2-1
CDR3aa: CASSLDRPSTDTQYF; v_gene: TRBV5-1; j_gene: TRBJ2-3
CDR3aa: CASSPRTGSSYNSPLHF; v_gene: TRBV9; j_gene: TRBJ1-6
CDR3aa: CASSAGRGRSEAFF; v_gene: TRBV9; j_gene: TRBJ1-1
CDR3aa: CASSYLSTEAFF; v_gene: TRBV6-6; j_gene: TRBJ1-1
CDR3aa: CASSFGQGQETQYF; v_gene: TRBV5-4; j_gene: TRBJ2-5
CDR3aa: CSVGKDLAAGKLFF; v_gene: TRBV29-1; j_gene: TRBJ1-4
CDR3aa: CASSLIAGGITDTQYF; v_gene: TRBV7-9; j_gene: TRBJ2-3
CDR3aa: CASSYIDTQYF; v_gene: TRBV6-5; j_gene: TRBJ2-3
CDR3aa: CASSPDSTDTQYF; v_gene: TRBV5-4; j_gene: TRBJ2-3
CDR3aa: CASSLWGRGVDATNEKLFF; v_gene: TRBV28; j_gene: TRBJ1-4
CDR3aa: CASSQGQGRSYEQYF; v_gene: TRBV19; j_gene: TRBJ2-7
CDR3aa: CASSQDFGSSYNSPLHF; v_gene: TRBV4-3; j_gene: TRBJ1-6
CDR3aa: CASSGTGMDTIYF; v_gene: TRBV5-6; j_gene: TRBJ1-3
CDR3aa: CSVAGHLSGNTIYF; v_gene: TRBV29-1; j_gene: TRBJ1-3
CDR3aa: CASSVTGQGGRAFF; v_gene: TRBV19; j_gene: TRBJ1-1
CDR3aa: CASSPGQGGYSNQPQHF; v_gene: TRBV5-1; j_gene: TRBJ1-5
CDR3aa: CSVSGTGTSNYGYTF; v_gene: TRBV29-1; j_gene: TRBJ1-2
CDR3aa: CASSFRANYGYTF; v_gene: TRBV27; j_gene: TRBJ1-2
CDR3aa: CAISESTETQYF; v_gene: TRBV10-3; j_gene: TRBJ2-5
CDR3aa: CASSLESARDTQYF; v_gene: TRBV7-9; j_gene: TRBJ2-3
CDR3aa: CASSADRVTQYF; v_gene: TRBV5-4; j_gene: TRBJ2-5
CDR3aa: CASQPGQGYSNQPQHF; v_gene: TRBV28; j_gene: TRBJ1-5
CDR3aa: CASSYRGREEKLFF; v_gene: TRBV5-1; j_gene: TRBJ1-4
CDR3aa: CASSLGQGEIYEQYF; v_gene: TRBV4-1; j_gene: TRBJ2-7
CDR3aa: CASSQDIGGLWGYTF; v_gene: TRBV4-3; j_gene: TRBJ1-2
CDR3aa: CASSQGGQSHTEAFF; v_gene: TRBV4-1; j_gene: TRBJ1-1
CDR3aa: CAISSGTTNTGELFF; v_gene: TRBV10-3; j_gene: TRBJ2-2
CDR3aa: CASSQDGTGGTDTQYF; v_gene: TRBV4-3; j_gene: TRBJ2-3
CDR3aa: CASSLVTQDYEQYF; v_gene: TRBV7-2; j_gene: TRBJ2-7
CDR3aa: CASSLDTQETQYF; v_gene: TRBV28; j_gene: TRBJ2-5
CDR3aa: CREDRSGEQYF; v_gene: TRBV20-1; j_gene: TRBJ2-7
CDR3aa: CASTDRSGKKLFF; v_gene: TRBV19; j_gene: TRBJ1-4
CDR3aa: CARSDRLAKVYSPYEQYF; v_gene: TRBV5-3; j_gene: TRBJ2-7
CDR3aa: CASSLSQGWSGELFF; v_gene: TRBV27; j_gene: TRBJ2-2
CDR3aa: CASSVYRDRESTDTQYF; v_gene: TRBV9; j_gene: TRBJ2-3
CDR3aa: CASSPGAGDISGNTIYF; v_gene: TRBV19; j_gene: TRBJ1-3
CDR3aa: CASSFVPGGSSLYTGELFF; v_gene: TRBV5-8; j_gene: TRBJ2-2
CDR3aa: CASSPLGGSQYF; v_gene: TRBV7-2; j_gene: TRBJ2-4
CDR3aa: CASSAYAGQGGEKLFF; v_gene: TRBV19; j_gene: TRBJ1-4
CDR3aa: CASSYWTNTEAFF; v_gene: TRBV6-5; j_gene: TRBJ1-1
CDR3aa: CASSFTTARYEQYF; v_gene: TRBV7-2; j_gene: TRBJ2-7
CDR3aa: CASSLQGASGNTIYF; v_gene: TRBV27; j_gene: TRBJ1-3
CDR3aa: CASSFSWGTRNRNTEAFF; v_gene: TRBV11-2; j_gene: TRBJ1-1
CDR3aa: CASSLGIYEQYF; v_gene: TRBV11-2; j_gene: -
CDR3aa: CASNLAGGNEKLFF; v_gene: TRBV19; j_gene: TRBJ1-4
CDR3aa: CASSYAPSNYGYTF; v_gene: TRBV28; j_gene: TRBJ1-2
CDR3aa: CASSSPSGTNTGELFF; v_gene: TRBV7-2; j_gene: TRBJ2-2
CDR3aa: CASSQDGQKNQPQHF; v_gene: TRBV5-4; j_gene: TRBJ1-5
CDR3aa: CASSLRGGTDTQYF; v_gene: TRBV27; j_gene: TRBJ2-3